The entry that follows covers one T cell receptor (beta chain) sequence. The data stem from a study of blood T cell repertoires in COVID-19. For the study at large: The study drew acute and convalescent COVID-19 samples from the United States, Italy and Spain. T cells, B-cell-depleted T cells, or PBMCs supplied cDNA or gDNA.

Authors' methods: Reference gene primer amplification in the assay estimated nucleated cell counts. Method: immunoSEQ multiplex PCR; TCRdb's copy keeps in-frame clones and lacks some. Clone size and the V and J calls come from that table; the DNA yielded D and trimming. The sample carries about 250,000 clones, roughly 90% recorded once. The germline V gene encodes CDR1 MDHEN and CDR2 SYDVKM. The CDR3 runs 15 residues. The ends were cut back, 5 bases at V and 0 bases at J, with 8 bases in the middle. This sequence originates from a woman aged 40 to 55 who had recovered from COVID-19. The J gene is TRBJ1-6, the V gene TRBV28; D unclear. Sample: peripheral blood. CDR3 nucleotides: TGTGCCAGCAGTCGGTACAGCTCCTATAATTCACCCCTCCACTTT. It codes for CASSRYSSYNSPLHF.